This section outlines one T cell receptor (beta chain) sequence together with its context. This CDR3 region has 14 residues. The trim removed 3 bases at V and 5 bases at J, leaving 5 bases unmatched. Germline values: CDR1 ENHRY, CDR2 SYGVKD. In the authors' workflow: Nucleated cell counts were estimated from reference gene primer amplification. Sequencing was performed with immunoSEQ multiplex PCR; in TCRdb, only in-frame clones are kept and a portion is missing. That table furnishes V, J and clone size, whereas the DNA furnished D and trimming. The top ten clones hold roughly 0.56% of a sample with some 200,000 clones, 80% to 95% of them seen once. These data belong to a study of blood T cell repertoires in COVID-19.

The sequenced sample was peripheral blood. The TCR sequence derives from a man aged 50-60 years with acute or convalescent COVID-19. The chain couples TRBV10-3 to TRBJ2-7; 9 nucleotides align to TRBD2. CDR3 sequence reads: CAISDSGSFDEQYF. The CDR3 DNA sequence: TGTGCCATCAGTGATAGCGGGAGTTTCGACGAGCAGTACTTC.